This T cell receptor beta chain was identified in a study of blood T cells in healthy people across ages. Study results and limitations: Calculation of diversity from one million T cells yielded estimates considered to be underestimates. Long-lived donors carried more naive CD4+ cells and greater diversity than aged donors.

V lost 6 bases and J lost 4; bases outside the gene matches: 5. In germline, CDR1 is DFQATT, CDR2 SNEGSKA (reference sequence). This CDR3 contains 12 residues. Primers used in a second PCR of roughly 6 to 11 cycles were a sample-barcoded 5' primer and a J-beta primer mix. TCRdb processed the 5' RACE reads anew with MiXCR; each CDR3 protein has one entry. Of fewer than 800,000 distinct CDR3 sequences listed, about 30% are singletons. Details on this clonotype: Its antigen is as yet unknown.

The sequenced material came from blood. The origin of this receptor is a woman older than 75 in good health. This chain joins TRBV20-1 and TRBJ2-5, with 7 bases lining up with TRBD2. The CDR3 DNA follows: TGCAGTGCCCCAAGGGAGGGAGAGACCCAGTACTTC. This sequence encodes CSAPREGETQYF.